Presented here are 18 T cell receptor beta chains from one specimen sequenced in a study of regulatory T cells in long-lasting Graves disease. For TCR beta, libraries came from iRepertoire HTBI primers and Arm-PCR of CDR3 regions. From the multiplex PCR reads, TCRdb called clonotypes with MiXCR, one entry per CDR3 protein. The table includes roughly 530,000 distinct CDR3 sequences, more than 15% detected once. This sample's time point: newly diagnosed GD, antithyroid drugs for less than 3 months. The TCR library was prepared using RNA isolated from PBMCs. This sample also appeared in a second study, on T cells in Graves' hyperthyroidism and ophthalmopathy.

The sample here was peripheral blood mononuclear cells (PBMCs), taken at new diagnosis, from a patient treated with antithyroid drugs. The source of these receptors is a woman aged 35-65 years with Graves disease.

The chain carries TRBV18 and TRBJ1-6; D is undetermined. The CDR3 totals 18 residues. CDR1 KGHSH and CDR2 LQKENI come from the germline V gene. Trimming cost V 3 bases and J 3 bases, with 18 bases left between them. In DNA form, the CDR3 reads TGTGCCAGCTCACCGGCAGGCTCCATACCTTACTATAATTCACCCCTCCACTTT. Protein product: CASSPAGSIPYYNSPLHF. The variable domain in full, with the rest retrieved from reference TRBV18 and TRBJ1-6, is NAGVMQNPRHLVRRRGQEARLRCSPMKGHSHVYWYRQLPEEGLKFMVYLQKENIIDESGMPKERFSAEFPKEGPSILRIQQVVRGDSAAYFCASSPAGSIPYYNSPLHFGNGTRLTVT.

The sample holds many counts of this clonotype. The V and J genes are TRBV6-1 and TRBJ1-5, with D uncertain. In germline, CDR1 is MNHNS, CDR2 SASEGT. The CDR3 loop spans 15 amino acids. V was shortened by 6 bases and J by 2 bases, with 14 bases between the two germline ends. The DNA for the CDR3 is TGTGCCAGCAGCCCTGATTGGCAGGGCAATCAGCCCCAGCATTTT. Protein sequence: CASSPDWQGNQPQHF.

This clonotype was recorded many times. V and J are TRBV7-9 and TRBJ1-5; perhaps TRBD1 as D (6 bases). The CDR3 extends over 16 amino acids. Per germline, CDR1 SEHNR and CDR2 FQNEAQ (reference sequence). Trimming shortened V by 5 bases and J by 2 bases, and 16 bases separated the two germline ends. The CDR3 loop reads CASSLDRDTGNQPQHF. CDR3 nucleotides: TGTGCCAGCAGCCTCGACCGGGACACCGGCAATCAGCCCCAGCATTTT.

This clonotype has a count of ten or more. The chain uses TRBV5-1 and TRBJ2-1; D gene unclear. The germline V gene has CDR1 SGHRS and CDR2 YFSETQ. Trimming removed 0 bases from V and 8 bases from J, with 12 bases in between. The CDR3 spans 14 residues. CDR3 DNA: TGCGCCAGCAGCTTGGTGCCCGATGTATATGAGCAGTTCTTC. It codes for CASSLVPDVYEQFF.

Many counts were recorded for this clonotype. The gene calls are TRBV7-8 and TRBJ2-1; D is tentatively TRBD1 or TRBD2 (5 bases each). Germline V gives CDR1 SGHVS, CDR2 FQNEAQ. The CDR3 loop spans 14 amino acids. The germline V and J ends were trimmed by 2 bases and 9 bases, with 14 bases remaining between them. CDR3 DNA sequence: TGTGCCAGCAGCTTAACCCGGGACCTAAGTGAGCAGTTCTTC. This gives the protein CASSLTRDLSEQFF. Supplemented by reference TRBV7-8 and TRBJ2-1, the full variable domain reads GAGVSQSPRYKVAKRGQDVALRCDPISGHVSLFWYQQALGQGPEFLTYFQNEAQLDKSGLPSDRFFAERPEGSVSTLKIQRTQQEDSAVYLCASSLTRDLSEQFFGPGTRLTVL.

This clonotype was seen many times. This chain uses TRBV27 with TRBJ1-2; D is ambiguous. The CDR3 covers 14 residues. Germline assignment: CDR1 MNHEY and CDR2 SMNVEV (reference sequence). Trimming cost V 3 bases and J 8 bases, with 16 bases left between them. The CDR3 here is CASSLRSTMSGYTF. In DNA, the CDR3 is TGTGCCAGCAGTTTGAGATCGACTATGAGCGGCTACACCTTC.

The chain employs TRBV3-1 and TRBJ2-3; 14 bases are shared with TRBD2. V was pared by 4 bases and J by 2 bases, with 2 bases of the junction left unmatched. The CDR3 totals 16 residues. Germline V gene data show CDR1 as LGHDT and CDR2 as YNNKEL (reference sequence). As DNA, the CDR3 is TGTGCCAGCAGCCGGGGACTAGCGGGGGTCACAGATACGCAGTATTTT. Residues: CASSRGLAGVTDTQYF.

The sample holds many counts of this clonotype. This rearrangement joins TRBV7-2 to TRBJ2-4; no clear D. V was pared by 0 bases and J by 0 bases, with 12 bases between. This CDR3 spans 17 amino acids. Germline V gives CDR1 SGHTA, CDR2 FQGNSA. CDR3 sequence: CASSLATRLLAKNIQYF. CDR3 nucleotide sequence: TGTGCCAGCAGCTTAGCAACAAGGCTACTAGCCAAAAACATTCAGTACTTC.

The rearrangement uses TRBV19 and TRBJ1-3, with D hard to call. From germline, CDR1 is LNHDA and CDR2 SQIVND (reference sequence). CDR3 size: 14 residues. Trimming removed 7 bases from V and 0 bases from J, with 10 bases in between. The CDR3 DNA follows: TGTGCCAGTAAGAGGGCAGACTCTGGAAACACCATATATTTT. This encodes CASKRADSGNTIYF.

This clonotype was recorded many times. The chain links TRBV5-1 to TRBJ1-1, with 9 positions matching TRBD1. The CDR3 runs to 15 residues. V shed 1 base and J 6 bases; nucleotides not matched to a gene: 7. Germline V CDR1 and CDR2: SGHRS, YFSETQ. CDR3 sequence: CASSLLTGGFSEAFF. The CDR3 DNA is TGCGCCAGCAGCTTGTTGACAGGGGGATTCTCTGAAGCTTTCTTT. The full variable domain, its missing parts supplied by reference TRBV5-1 and TRBJ1-1, is KAGVTQTPRYLIKTRGQQVTLSCSPISGHRSVSWYQQTPGQGLQFLFEYFSETQRNKGNFPGRFSGRQFSNSRSEMNVSTLELGDSALYLCASSLLTGGFSEAFFGQGTRLTVV.

This clonotype was counted many times. The chain combines TRBV12-5 with TRBJ2-7, with 9 bases aligning to TRBD1. CDR3 length equals 13 residues. The V gene end was trimmed by 6 bases and the J gene end by 7 bases; junction bases not matched to a gene: 7. Germline assignment: CDR1 LGHNT and CDR2 FRNRAP. This CDR3 reads CASGGDRVREQYF. Here the CDR3 DNA reads TGTGCTAGTGGAGGGGACAGGGTGAGAGAGCAGTACTTC.

V is TRBV4-2 and J is TRBJ2-7; D is tentatively TRBD1 or TRBD2 (7 bases each). Germline V gene data show CDR1 as LGHNA and CDR2 as YNFKEQ. The CDR3 is made up of 16 amino acids. The V and J ends lost 4 bases and 4 bases respectively, with 20 bases between them. DNA for the CDR3: TGTGCCAGCAGCCCAGGGGGGGCAGGGAAGAATTACGAGCAGTACTTC. Its translation: CASSPGGAGKNYEQYF.

There are many counts of this clonotype. This chain connects TRBV12-3 or TRBV12-4 to TRBJ2-7, with D possibly matching TRBD1 (6 bases). Trimming removed 3 bases at V and 4 bases at J, with 13 bases between. The length of the CDR3 is 14 residues. CDR3 region: CASSFWGPPYEQYF. As DNA, the CDR3 is TGTGCCAGCAGTTTTTGGGGGCCTCCTTACGAGCAGTACTTC.

This clonotype was detected ten times or more. The V gene is TRBV2, the J gene TRBJ1-1; D call uncertain. Germline lookup yields CDR1 SNHLY and CDR2 FYNNEI. This CDR3 has 13 residues. Trimming stripped 6 bases from V and 3 bases from J, with 11 bases between. CDR3 residues: CASRYRRDTEAFF. The CDR3 DNA is TGTGCCAGCAGGTACCGGAGGGACACTGAAGCTTTCTTT.

This clonotype was picked up a small number of times. V gene TRBV15 combines with J gene TRBJ2-6; unclear D gene. Trimming removed 4 bases at V and 0 bases at J, with 13 bases between. From germline, CDR1 is LNHNV and CDR2 YYDKDF (reference sequence). This CDR3 is built from 17 residues. The DNA of the CDR3 is TGTGCCACCAGCACAACCAGGAAATCCTCTGGGGCCAACGTCCTGACTTTC. Translation: CATSTTRKSSGANVLTF.

This clonotype was counted many times. The chain couples TRBV7-2 to TRBJ1-5; no clear D. The CDR3 length is 15 residues. Germline loops: CDR1 SGHTA, CDR2 FQGNSA. Trimming took 3 bases from V and 5 from J, leaving 14 bases between them. As DNA, the CDR3 is TGTGCCAGCAGCTTGGGTGCGGGGTTGCATCAGCCCCAGCATTTT. Its protein product is CASSLGAGLHQPQHF.

This chain joins TRBV3-1 and TRBJ1-2; 8 nucleotides match TRBD1. The CDR3 contains 15 residues. Germline CDR1 reads LGHDT; CDR2 reads YNNKEL (reference sequence). Trimming took 2 bases from V and 4 from J; bases not matched to a gene: 6. CDR3 loop: CASSQQGAPGYGYTF. CDR3 nucleotide sequence: TGTGCCAGCAGCCAACAGGGGGCGCCCGGCTATGGCTACACCTTC.

Many counts were recorded for this clonotype. The V gene is TRBV5-1, the J gene TRBJ2-7, with 7 bases fitting TRBD1. This CDR3 spans 15 amino acids. The V and J ends lost 0 bases and 6 bases, in that order; junction bases with no gene match: 9. CDR1 is SGHRS, CDR2 YFSETQ, per germline. DNA for the CDR3: TGCGCCAGCAGCTTGGCCGACAGGGTAGAGGGCGAGCAGTACTTC. Translated: CASSLADRVEGEQYF.